These 22 T cell receptor beta chains came from one sample sequenced in a study of long-term antiretroviral therapy in people with HIV. Survey-level immunoSEQ v3.0 assays were run. Method: immunoSEQ multiplex PCR; TCRdb's copy keeps in-frame clones and lacks some. The table has about 34,000 clones, about 85% seen once. This sample comprised unsorted PBMCs, obtained 1.1 years after starting antiretroviral therapy. All receptors come from a young man with HIV.

This rearrangement joins TRBV5-6 to TRBJ2-5; D could derive from TRBD1 or TRBD2 (5 bases each). Germline lookup yields CDR1 SGHDT and CDR2 YYEEEE. The germline V and J ends were trimmed by 0 bases and 9 bases, with 12 bases remaining between them. This CDR3 region has 13 residues. The CDR3 DNA reads as TGTGCCAGCAGCTTGGGTGGGACCAGGGCCCAGTACTTC. Its translation: CASSLGGTRAQYF.

The CDR3 DNA reads TGTGCCAGCAGCTTGGAGGTAGGGGCGACAGATACGCAGTATTTT. Translated: CASSLEVGATDTQYF. The V call is TRBV5-4, the J call TRBJ2-3; TRBD1 is a possible D gene (5 bases). The ends were cut back, 0 bases at V and 3 bases at J, with 11 bases in the middle. The germline gives CDR1 SGHNT, CDR2 YYREEE (reference sequence). The CDR3 consists of 15 residues.

The chain joins TRBV7-9 to TRBJ2-1; D assignment may be TRBD1 or TRBD2 (5 bases each). This CDR3 region has 16 residues. V dropped 0 bases and J dropped 6 bases, with 15 bases sitting between them. Per germline, CDR1 SEHNR and CDR2 FQNEAQ (reference sequence). The CDR3 spells CASSLAGTPVGNEQFF. The CDR3 DNA sequence: TGTGCCAGCAGCTTAGCGGGGACCCCCGTTGGCAATGAGCAGTTCTTC.

This clone was seen a single time. This sequence joins TRBV7-3 and TRBJ2-1; TRBD2 aligns across 8 bases. Trimming cost V 4 bases and J 1 base; bases outside gene matches: 6. CDR1 is SGHTA and CDR2 is FQGTGA in the germline V gene. The CDR3 extends over 16 amino acids. The CDR3 reads CASSSLGGGSYNEQFF. CDR3 bases: TGTGCCAGCAGCTCCCTGGGCGGGGGGTCCTACAATGAGCAGTTCTTC.

V usage is TRBV29-1 and J usage is TRBJ1-1, with TRBD1 matching over 9 bases. After removal of 5 bases from V and 7 bases from J, the junction contained 5 bases not matched to a gene. Germline V gene lookup returns CDR1 SQVTM and CDR2 ANQGSEA. There are 12 residues in the CDR3. Here the CDR3 reads CSVQQGANEAFF. In nucleotides, the CDR3 is TGCAGCGTTCAACAGGGGGCGAATGAAGCTTTCTTT.

This clone was detected only a few times. The chain has TRBV6-1 and TRBJ1-6, with 7 nucleotides matching TRBD1. The CDR3 totals 14 residues. Per germline, CDR1 MNHNS and CDR2 SASEGT. Trimming removed 8 bases from V and 5 bases from J; junction bases left unmatched: 6. Here the CDR3 DNA reads TGTGCCAGCGCGGGACAGAGAGATAATTCACCCCTCCACTTT. It translates to CASAGQRDNSPLHF.

This chain uses TRBV18 with TRBJ2-7, with D unclear. CDR3 length: 11 amino acids. Germline V gives CDR1 KGHSH, CDR2 LQKENI. Deletions cut 5 bases from V and 7 bases from J, with 9 bases between. The CDR3 DNA is TGTGCCAGCTCATCCACTCGTGAGCAGTACTTC. It yields the protein CASSSTREQYF.

V gene TRBV10-3 combines with J gene TRBJ2-3; D ambiguous. CDR1 is ENHRY, CDR2 SYGVKD, per germline. CDR3 length equals 12 residues. Trimming removed 0 bases at V and 3 bases at J, with 1 base between. CDR3 in DNA: TGTGCCATCAGTGAGTCAACAGATACGCAGTATTTT. Protein: CAISESTDTQYF.

The chain recombines TRBV2 with TRBJ2-1, with D perhaps TRBD1 (5 bases). The CDR3 length is 11 residues. CDR1 and CDR2 (germline): SNHLY, FYNNEI. With 6 bases removed from V and 8 bases from J, the gap between germline ends came to 8 bases. This chain's CDR3 is CASSRDHEQFF. The CDR3 DNA sequence: TGTGCCAGCAGCAGGGATCATGAGCAGTTCTTC.

A single count supports this clone. The chain uses TRBV27 and TRBJ2-3, with D uncertain. The V and J ends lost 5 bases and 4 bases respectively, with 16 bases between them. This CDR3 contains 15 residues. Germline CDR1 MNHEY, CDR2 SMNVEV (reference sequence). In nucleotides, the CDR3 is TGTGCCAGCAGTCTCGCGATTACTGACCCAGATACGCAGTATTTT. Residues: CASSLAITDPDTQYF.

This clone was seen only a few times. J is TRBJ2-1 and V is TRBV9, with D possibly called TRBD1 or TRBD2 (5 bases each). V was trimmed by 3 bases and J by 8 bases, leaving 18 bases between them. The CDR3 is made up of 15 amino acids. Germline V gene data show CDR1 as SGDLS and CDR2 as YYNGEE. CDR3 in DNA: TGTGCCAGCAGCGGATCCGGGGCCCCGGGCGATGAGCAGTTCTTC. This encodes CASSGSGAPGDEQFF.

This clone was observed a single time. The chain carries TRBV4-3 and TRBJ2-2; D is unclear. This CDR3 has 13 residues. V was trimmed by 2 bases and J by 6 bases, leaving 7 bases between them. Germline values: CDR1 LGHNA, CDR2 YSLEER. CDR3 DNA sequence: TGCGCCAGCAGCCAATCGGGCCCCGGGGAGCTGTTTTTT. It codes for CASSQSGPGELFF.

The CDR3 protein is CSASANWAFF. CDR3 nucleotide sequence: TGCAGTGCTAGCGCGAATTGGGCTTTCTTT. The V gene is TRBV20-1, the J gene TRBJ1-1; no reliable D call. Looked up from germline, CDR1 is DFQATT and CDR2 is SNEGSKA (reference sequence). V lost 3 bases to trimming and J lost 11 bases, with 10 bases between them. The CDR3 is 10 residues long.

This chain uses TRBV28 with TRBJ2-7; 8 bases line up with TRBD2. The length of the CDR3 is 15 residues. Per germline, CDR1 MDHEN and CDR2 SYDVKM. J was trimmed by 1 base and V by 6 bases; bases with no gene match: 8. The CDR3 DNA follows: TGTGCCAGCAGGTACAGCGGGAGTCAATCCTACGAGCAGTACTTC. Translation: CASRYSGSQSYEQYF. Together with reference TRBV28 and TRBJ2-7, the CDR3 gives the full variable domain: DVKVTQSSRYLVKRTGEKVFLECVQDMDHENMFWYRQDPGLGLRLIYFSYDVKMKEKGDIPEGYSVSREKKERFSLILESASTNQTSMYLCASRYSGSQSYEQYFGPGTRLTVT.

A few counts support this clone. V usage is TRBV28 and J usage is TRBJ1-5, with D hard to call. The germline V gene encodes CDR1 MDHEN and CDR2 SYDVKM. Trimming removed 10 bases at V and 3 bases at J, with 7 bases between. This CDR3 is 11 amino acids long. CDR3 in DNA: TGTGCCACCAGCCCCAATCAGCCCCAGCATTTT. This translates into CATSPNQPQHF. Combining the CDR3 with reference TRBV28 and TRBJ1-5 gives the whole variable domain DVKVTQSSRYLVKRTGEKVFLECVQDMDHENMFWYRQDPGLGLRLIYFSYDVKMKEKGDIPEGYSVSREKKERFSLILESASTNQTSMYLCATSPNQPQHFGDGTRLSIL.

The chain links TRBV4-1 to TRBJ2-3; no clear D. Germline loops: CDR1 MGHRA, CDR2 YSYEKL. Between the trimmed V and J ends, which lost 5 bases and 1 base, there was a span of 4 bases. The CDR3 totals 12 residues. This chain's CDR3 is CASSGRTDTQYF. CDR3 nucleotide sequence: TGCGCCAGCAGCGGACGCACAGATACGCAGTATTTT.

About this clone: Within the sample, other DNA sequences also encode this same CDR3. The chain carries TRBV27 and TRBJ2-1; D is undetermined. Per the germline V gene, CDR1 is MNHEY and CDR2 is SMNVEV (reference sequence). The CDR3 loop spans 12 amino acids. V dropped 5 bases and J dropped 5 bases, with 7 bases sitting between them. The CDR3 is CASSLTNNEQFF. CDR3 DNA sequence: TGTGCCAGCAGTCTTACAAACAATGAGCAGTTCTTC.

The chain employs TRBV15 and TRBJ1-5; tentative D call: TRBD1 (6 bases). The CDR3 loop spans 13 amino acids. Looked up from germline, CDR1 is LNHNV and CDR2 is YYDKDF (reference sequence). V was pared by 0 bases and J by 10 bases, with 10 bases between. CDR3 sequence (DNA): TGTGCCACCAGCAGAGAAACAGGGATTCCCCAGCATTTT. It yields the protein CATSRETGIPQHF.

The chain joins TRBV13 to TRBJ2-7, with D unclear. V was pared by 5 bases and J by 4 bases, with 21 bases between. This CDR3 contains 16 residues. Germline CDR1 reads PRHDT; CDR2 reads FYEKMQ (reference sequence). The DNA for the CDR3 is TGTGCCAGCAGCCAAGGTAGGGAAGGCTCCTTATACGAGCAGTACTTC. Its protein product is CASSQGREGSLYEQYF.

The V and J genes are TRBV15 and TRBJ2-7, with TRBD1 identical over 9 bases. The trim removed 6 bases at V and 6 bases at J, leaving 3 bases unmatched. The V gene's germline CDR1 is LNHNV and CDR2 YYDKDF (reference sequence). The CDR3 covers 12 residues. In nucleotides, the CDR3 is TGTGCCACCAGAACAGGGGGCGGCGAGCAGTACTTC. Its protein is CATRTGGGEQYF.

The chain couples TRBV4-1 to TRBJ2-1; 10 bases line up with TRBD2. The CDR3 has 18 residues. The J segment lost 5 bases and the V segment lost 1 base, leaving 11 bases of the junction unmatched. Germline CDR1 MGHRA, CDR2 YSYEKL. The CDR3 reads CASSQVYAPSGSHNEQFF. CDR3 nucleotides: TGCGCCAGCAGCCAAGTTTATGCCCCTAGCGGGAGTCACAATGAGCAGTTCTTC.

The genes are TRBV28 and TRBJ2-7; D remains ambiguous. The CDR3 contains 15 residues. Per the germline V gene, CDR1 is MDHEN and CDR2 is SYDVKM. V lost 7 bases and J lost 4, with 20 bases in between. The CDR3 coding sequence is TGTGCCAGCACCAGAGGCCCTAACTTGGGGTACGAGCAGTACTTC. Its translation: CASTRGPNLGYEQYF.